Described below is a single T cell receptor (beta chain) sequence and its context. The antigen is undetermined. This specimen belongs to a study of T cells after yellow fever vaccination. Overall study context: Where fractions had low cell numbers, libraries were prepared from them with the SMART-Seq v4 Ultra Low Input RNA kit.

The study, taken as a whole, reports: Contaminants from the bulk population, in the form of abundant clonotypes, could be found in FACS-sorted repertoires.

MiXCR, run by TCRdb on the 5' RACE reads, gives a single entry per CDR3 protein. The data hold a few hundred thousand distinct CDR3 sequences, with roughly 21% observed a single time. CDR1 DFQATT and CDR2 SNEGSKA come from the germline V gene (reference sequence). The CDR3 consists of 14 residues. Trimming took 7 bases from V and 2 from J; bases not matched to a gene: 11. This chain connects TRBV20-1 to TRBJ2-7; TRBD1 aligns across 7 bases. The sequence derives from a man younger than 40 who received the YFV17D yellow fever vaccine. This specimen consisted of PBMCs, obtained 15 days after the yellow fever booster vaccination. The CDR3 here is CSGGTGVGAYEQYF. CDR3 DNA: TGCAGTGGCGGAACAGGGGTAGGGGCCTACGAGCAGTACTTC.